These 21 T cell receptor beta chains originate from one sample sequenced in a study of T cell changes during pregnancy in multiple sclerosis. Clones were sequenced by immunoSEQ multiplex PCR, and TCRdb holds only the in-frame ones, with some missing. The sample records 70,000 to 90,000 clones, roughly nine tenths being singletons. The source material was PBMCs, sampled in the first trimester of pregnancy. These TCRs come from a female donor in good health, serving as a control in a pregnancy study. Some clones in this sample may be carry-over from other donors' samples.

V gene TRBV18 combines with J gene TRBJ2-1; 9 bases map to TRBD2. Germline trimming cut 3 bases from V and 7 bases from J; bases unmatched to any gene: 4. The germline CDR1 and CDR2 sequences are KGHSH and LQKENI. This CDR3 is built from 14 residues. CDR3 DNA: TGTGCCAGCTCACCGGAAACTAGCGGGAATGAGCAGTTCTTC. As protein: CASSPETSGNEQFF. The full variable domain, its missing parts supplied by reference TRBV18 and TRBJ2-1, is NAGVMQNPRHLVRRRGQEARLRCSPMKGHSHVYWYRQLPEEGLKFMVYLQKENIIDESGMPKERFSAEFPKEGPSILRIQQVVRGDSAAYFCASSPETSGNEQFFGPGTRLTVL.

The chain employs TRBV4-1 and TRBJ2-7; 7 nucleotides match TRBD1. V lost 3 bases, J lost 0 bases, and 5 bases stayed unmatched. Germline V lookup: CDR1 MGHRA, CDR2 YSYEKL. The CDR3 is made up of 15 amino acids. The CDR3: CASSHPGQTSYEQYF. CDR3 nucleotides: TGCGCCAGCAGCCACCCGGGACAGACCTCCTACGAGCAGTACTTC.

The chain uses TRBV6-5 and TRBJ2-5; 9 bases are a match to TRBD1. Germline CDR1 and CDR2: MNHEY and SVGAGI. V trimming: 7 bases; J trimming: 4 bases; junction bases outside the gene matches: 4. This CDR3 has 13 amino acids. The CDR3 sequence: CASTQGAGETQYF. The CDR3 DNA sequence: TGTGCCAGCACACAGGGGGCGGGAGAGACCCAGTACTTC.

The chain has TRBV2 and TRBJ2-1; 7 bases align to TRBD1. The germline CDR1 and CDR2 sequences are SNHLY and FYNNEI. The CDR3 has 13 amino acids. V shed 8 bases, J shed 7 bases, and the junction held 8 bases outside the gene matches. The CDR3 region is CASERQGVNEQFF. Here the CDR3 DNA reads TGTGCCAGCGAGAGACAGGGTGTGAATGAGCAGTTCTTC.

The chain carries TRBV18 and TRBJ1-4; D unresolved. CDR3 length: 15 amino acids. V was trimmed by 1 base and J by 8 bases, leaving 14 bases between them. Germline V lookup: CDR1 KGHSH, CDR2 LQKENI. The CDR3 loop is CASSPRGRAVEKLFF. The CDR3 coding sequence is TGTGCCAGCTCACCACGCGGGCGTGCGGTGGAAAAACTGTTTTTT.

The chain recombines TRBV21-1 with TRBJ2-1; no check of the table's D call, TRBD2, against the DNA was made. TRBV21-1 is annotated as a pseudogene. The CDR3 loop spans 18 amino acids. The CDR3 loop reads CASSNLGNSGGFVNEQFF. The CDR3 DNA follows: TGTGCCAGCAGCAACCTGGGGAATAGCGGGGGGTTTGTGAATGAGCAGTTCTTC.

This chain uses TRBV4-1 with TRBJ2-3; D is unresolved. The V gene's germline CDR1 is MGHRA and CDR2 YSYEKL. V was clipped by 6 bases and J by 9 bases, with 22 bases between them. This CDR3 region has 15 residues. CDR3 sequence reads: CASRPTTLLNKTQYF. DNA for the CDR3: TGCGCCAGCAGGCCAACCACCCTACTAAACAAAACGCAGTATTTT.

The CDR3 loop is CASSLMGAWGQSNPDTQYF. The DNA for the CDR3 is TGTGCCAGCAGCTTAATGGGGGCATGGGGGCAGTCTAATCCAGATACGCAGTATTTT. This chain uses TRBV7-2 with TRBJ2-3; D is perhaps TRBD1 (6 bases). V was clipped by 2 bases and J by 4 bases, with 25 bases between them. The CDR3 extends over 19 amino acids. Looked up from germline, CDR1 is SGHTA and CDR2 is FQGNSA.

The CDR3, as DNA: TGTGCCAGCAGCCAGGGACAGAGGTCAGATACGCAGTATTTT. It specifies CASSQGQRSDTQYF. This rearrangement joins TRBV2 to TRBJ2-3; TRBD1 agrees at 7 bases. Trimming took 6 bases from V and 4 from J; bases not matched to a gene: 7. This CDR3 is 14 amino acids long. The V gene's germline CDR1 is SNHLY and CDR2 FYNNEI.

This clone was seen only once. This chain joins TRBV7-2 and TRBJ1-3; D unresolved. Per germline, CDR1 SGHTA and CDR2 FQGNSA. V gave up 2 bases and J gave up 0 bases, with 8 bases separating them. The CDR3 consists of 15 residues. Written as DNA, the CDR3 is TGTGCCAGCAGCTTAACAGTCTCCTCTGGAAACACCATATATTTT. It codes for CASSLTVSSGNTIYF. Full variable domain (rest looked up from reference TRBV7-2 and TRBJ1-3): GAGVSQSPSNKVTEKGKDVELRCDPISGHTALYWYRQSLGQGLEFLIYFQGNSAPDKSGLPSDRFSAERTGGSVSTLTIQRTQQEDSAVYLCASSLTVSSGNTIYFGEGSWLTVV.

As DNA, the CDR3 is TGTGCCAGCAGCCCCCCCACGAGGAATGAAAAACTGTTTTTT. Its protein product is CASSPPTRNEKLFF. J is TRBJ1-4 and V is TRBV7-9; D is undetermined. This CDR3 region has 14 residues. Per germline, CDR1 SEHNR and CDR2 FQNEAQ (reference sequence). V was trimmed by 5 bases and J by 5 bases, leaving 12 bases between them.

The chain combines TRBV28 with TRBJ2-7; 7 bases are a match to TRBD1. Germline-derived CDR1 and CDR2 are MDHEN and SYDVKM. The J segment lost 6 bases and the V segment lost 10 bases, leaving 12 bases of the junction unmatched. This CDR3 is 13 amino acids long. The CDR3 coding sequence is TGTGCCACCTCCCAAGACAGGGCGAGCGAGCAGTACTTC. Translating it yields CATSQDRASEQYF.

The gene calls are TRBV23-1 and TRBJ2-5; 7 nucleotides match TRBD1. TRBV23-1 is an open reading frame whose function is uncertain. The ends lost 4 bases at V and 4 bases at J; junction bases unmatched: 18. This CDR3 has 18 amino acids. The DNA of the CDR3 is TGCGCCAGCAGTCGCGTACGAGGTTACAGGGGAGTTGGAGAGACCCAGTACTTC. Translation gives CASSRVRGYRGVGETQYF.

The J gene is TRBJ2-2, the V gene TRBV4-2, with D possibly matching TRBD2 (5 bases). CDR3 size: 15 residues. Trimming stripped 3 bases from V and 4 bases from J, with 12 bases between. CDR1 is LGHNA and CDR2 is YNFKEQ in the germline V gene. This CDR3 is CASSHAGLITGELFF. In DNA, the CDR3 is TGTGCCAGCAGCCACGCCGGACTGATCACCGGGGAGCTGTTTTTT.

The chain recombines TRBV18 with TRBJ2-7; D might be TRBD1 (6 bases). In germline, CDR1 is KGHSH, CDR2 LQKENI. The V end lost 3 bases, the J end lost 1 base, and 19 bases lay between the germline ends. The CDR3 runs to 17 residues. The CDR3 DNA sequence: TGTGCCAGCTCACCCCCTTTTTTGACAGGACAGTCCTACGAGCAGTACTTC. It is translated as CASSPPFLTGQSYEQYF. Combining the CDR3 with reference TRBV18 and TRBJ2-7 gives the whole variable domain NAGVMQNPRHLVRRRGQEARLRCSPMKGHSHVYWYRQLPEEGLKFMVYLQKENIIDESGMPKERFSAEFPKEGPSILRIQQVVRGDSAAYFCASSPPFLTGQSYEQYFGPGTRLTVT.

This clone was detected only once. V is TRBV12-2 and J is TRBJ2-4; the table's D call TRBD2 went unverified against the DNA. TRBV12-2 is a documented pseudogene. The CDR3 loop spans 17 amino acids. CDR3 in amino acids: CASRSRGGLGAKNIQYF. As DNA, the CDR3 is TGTGCAAGTCGCTCAAGGGGGGGGCTAGGGGCCAAAAACATTCAGTACTTC.

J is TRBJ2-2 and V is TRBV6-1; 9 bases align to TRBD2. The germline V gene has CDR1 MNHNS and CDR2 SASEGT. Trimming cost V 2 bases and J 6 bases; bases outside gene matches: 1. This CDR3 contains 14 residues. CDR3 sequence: CASSELAGPGELFF. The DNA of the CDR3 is TGTGCCAGCAGTGAACTAGCGGGGCCCGGGGAGCTGTTTTTT.

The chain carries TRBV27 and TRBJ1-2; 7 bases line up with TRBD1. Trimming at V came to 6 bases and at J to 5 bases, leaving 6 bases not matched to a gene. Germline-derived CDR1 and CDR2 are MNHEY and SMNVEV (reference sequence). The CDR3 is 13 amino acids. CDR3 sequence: CASSRGAAYGYTF. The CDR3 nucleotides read TGTGCCAGCAGCAGGGGGGCGGCTTATGGCTACACCTTC.

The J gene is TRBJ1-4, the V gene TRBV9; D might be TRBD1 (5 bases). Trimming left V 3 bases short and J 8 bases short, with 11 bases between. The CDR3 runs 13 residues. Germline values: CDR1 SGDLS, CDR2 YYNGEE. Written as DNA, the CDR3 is TGTGCCAGCAGCGGGGGGGGTGGCGAAAAACTGTTTTTT. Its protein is CASSGGGGEKLFF.

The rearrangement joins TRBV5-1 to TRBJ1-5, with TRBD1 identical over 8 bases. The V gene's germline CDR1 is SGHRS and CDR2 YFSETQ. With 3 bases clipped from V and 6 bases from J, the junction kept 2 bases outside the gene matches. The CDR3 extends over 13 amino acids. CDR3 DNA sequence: TGCGCCAGCAGCTATCAGGGGGCTCAGCCCCAGCATTTT. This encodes CASSYQGAQPQHF. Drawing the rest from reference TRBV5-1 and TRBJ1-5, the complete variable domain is KAGVTQTPRYLIKTRGQQVTLSCSPISGHRSVSWYQQTPGQGLQFLFEYFSETQRNKGNFPGRFSGRQFSNSRSEMNVSTLELGDSALYLCASSYQGAQPQHFGDGTRLSIL.

As DNA, the CDR3 is TGTGCCAGCAGGGTGAAGAGGTCACCCCTCCACTTT. This translates into CASRVKRSPLHF. The V and J genes are TRBV28 and TRBJ1-6; the D is unclear. The CDR3 sequence is 12 residues long. The V gene's germline CDR1 is MDHEN and CDR2 SYDVKM. V was cut by 6 bases and J by 10 bases, with 10 bases left in between. The variable domain in full, completed from reference TRBV28 and TRBJ1-6, reads DVKVTQSSRYLVKRTGEKVFLECVQDMDHENMFWYRQDPGLGLRLIYFSYDVKMKEKGDIPEGYSVSREKKERFSLILESASTNQTSMYLCASRVKRSPLHFGNGTRLTVT.